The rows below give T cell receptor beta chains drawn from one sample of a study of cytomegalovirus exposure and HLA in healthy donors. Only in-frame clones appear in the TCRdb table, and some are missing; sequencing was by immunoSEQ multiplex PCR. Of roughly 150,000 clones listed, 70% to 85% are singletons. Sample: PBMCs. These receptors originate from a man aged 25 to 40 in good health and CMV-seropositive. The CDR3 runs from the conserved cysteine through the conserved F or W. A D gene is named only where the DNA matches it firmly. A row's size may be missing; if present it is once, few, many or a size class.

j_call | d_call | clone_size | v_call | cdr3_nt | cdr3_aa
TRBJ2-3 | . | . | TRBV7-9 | TGTGCCAGCAGCCGAGAAGATACGCAGTATTTT | CASSREDTQYF
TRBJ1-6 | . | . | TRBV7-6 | TGTGCCAGCAGCTTAGTTGCCCAGGGGAATCATAATTCACCCCTCCACTTT | CASSLVAQGNHNSPLHF
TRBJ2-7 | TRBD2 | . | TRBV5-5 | TGTGCCAGCAGCTTGACGACTAGCGGGACTTCCTACGAGCAGTACTTC | CASSLTTSGTSYEQYF
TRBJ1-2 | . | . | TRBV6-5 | TGTGCCAGCAGTTACTCGATAGGAGACGGCTACACCTTC | CASSYSIGDGYTF
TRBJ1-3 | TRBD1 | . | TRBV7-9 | TGTGCCAGCAGCAGCAGGGGGACAAAAGGCTCTGGAAACACCATATATTTT | CASSSRGTKGSGNTIYF
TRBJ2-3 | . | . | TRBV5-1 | TGCGCCAGCAGCCCCGCGACAGGAGATACGCAGTATTTT | CASSPATGDTQYF
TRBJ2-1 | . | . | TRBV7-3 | TGTGCCAGCAGCTCCGGGACTCACAATGAGCAGTTCTTC | CASSSGTHNEQFF
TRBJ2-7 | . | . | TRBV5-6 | TGTGCCAGCAGCTTGATCGGGGATGACGAGCAGTACTTC | CASSLIGDDEQYF
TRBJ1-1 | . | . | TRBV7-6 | TGTGCCAGCAGCTTAAGACCCAACGGGGGTGAAGCTTTCTTT | CASSLRPNGGEAFF
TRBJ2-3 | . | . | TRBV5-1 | TGCGCCAGCAGCTTGGGGGACTTACCTTCGTATTTT | CASSLGDLPSYF
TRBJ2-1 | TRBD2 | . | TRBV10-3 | TGTGCCACTTCCATTACTAGCGCCAATGAGCAGTTCTTC | CATSITSANEQFF
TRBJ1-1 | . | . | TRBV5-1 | TGCGCCAGCAGCTTGGAGGGCAGGGGGAACACTGAAGCTTTCTTT | CASSLEGRGNTEAFF
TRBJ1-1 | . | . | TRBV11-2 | TGTGCCAGCAGCCATAAACTGCGAAGGAACACTGAAGCTTTCTTT | CASSHKLRRNTEAFF
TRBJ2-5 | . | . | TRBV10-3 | TGTGCCATCAGTGAGTCGGCAGGGTCGGGAGAGACCCAGTACTTC | CAISESAGSGETQYF
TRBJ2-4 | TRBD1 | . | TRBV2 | TGTGCCAGCAGGCCTGACAGGGTCGCCCAAAACATTCAGTACTTC | CASRPDRVAQNIQYF
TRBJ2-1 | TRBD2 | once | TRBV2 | TGTGCCAGCAGAAGGACTAGCGGGAACTACAATGAGCAGTTCTTC | CASRRTSGNYNEQFF
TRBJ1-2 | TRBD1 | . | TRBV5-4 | TGTGCCAGCAGCAAGGGGGCTGGGGACTATGGCTACACCTTC | CASSKGAGDYGYTF
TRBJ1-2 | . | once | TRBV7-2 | TGTGCCAGCAGCTTATTGCCCTCCGGCAGGGAAGGCTATGGCTACACCTTC | CASSLLPSGREGYGYTF
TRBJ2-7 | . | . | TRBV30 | TGTGCCTGGAGTGTAGCCCCTTACGAGCAGTACTTC | CAWSVAPYEQYF
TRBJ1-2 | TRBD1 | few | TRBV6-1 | TGTGCCAGCAGTTTGGACAGGGTGGATGGCTACACCTTC | CASSLDRVDGYTF
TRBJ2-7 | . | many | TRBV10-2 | TGCGCCAGCAGTGAGTCAGGTGCGGGGTACGAGCAGTACTTC | CASSESGAGYEQYF
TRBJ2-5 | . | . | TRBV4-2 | TGTGCCAGCAGCCAAGATTCGGGGGTAGAGACCCAGTACTTC | CASSQDSGVETQYF
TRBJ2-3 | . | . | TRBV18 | TGTGCCAGCTCAAATAGCGGCACAGATACGCAGTATTTT | CASSNSGTDTQYF
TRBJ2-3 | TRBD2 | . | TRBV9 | TGTGCCAGCAGCCCTCCTGTTGGCGCTAGCGGCCTCGATACGCAGTATTTT | CASSPPVGASGLDTQYF
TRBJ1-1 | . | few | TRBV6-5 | TGTGCCAGCATCGACAGGAAGGCTGAAGCTTTCTTT | CASIDRKAEAFF
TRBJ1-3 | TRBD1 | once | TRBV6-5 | TGTGCCAGCAGTTACCGGGGACAGGGGTCTGGAAACACCATATATTTT | CASSYRGQGSGNTIYF
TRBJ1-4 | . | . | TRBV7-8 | TGTGCCAGCAGCTTAGCCGATAGGGGAACTGAAAAACTGTTTTTT | CASSLADRGTEKLFF
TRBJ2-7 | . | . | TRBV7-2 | TGTGCCAGCAGCTTAGATGGCAGGGTGTACGAGCAGTACTTC | CASSLDGRVYEQYF
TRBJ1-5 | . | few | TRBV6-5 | TGTGCCAGCGCGGGTCTCAATCAGCCCCAGCATTTT | CASAGLNQPQHF
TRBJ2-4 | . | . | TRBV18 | TGTGCCAGCTCACCGGCGGGATTAGCCAAAAACATTCAGTACTTC | CASSPAGLAKNIQYF
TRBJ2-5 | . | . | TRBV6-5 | TGTGCCAGCAGTTACGGTGTACGGAGTGGGGAGACCCAGTACTTC | CASSYGVRSGETQYF
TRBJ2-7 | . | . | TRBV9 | TGTGCCAGCAGCGTAGGTCAGTTAAGCTCCTACGAGCAGTACTTC | CASSVGQLSSYEQYF
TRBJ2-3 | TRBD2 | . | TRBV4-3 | TGCGCCAGCAGCCGATTGCGGGGCGGGGGAGGCACAGATACGCAGTATTTT | CASSRLRGGGGTDTQYF
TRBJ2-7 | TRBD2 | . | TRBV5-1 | TGCGCCAGCAGCCCACTAGCGGGAGTCGGCGAGCAGTACTTC | CASSPLAGVGEQYF
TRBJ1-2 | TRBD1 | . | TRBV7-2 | TGTGCCAGCAGCTCTCAGGGGGACGGATATGGCTACACCTTC | CASSSQGDGYGYTF
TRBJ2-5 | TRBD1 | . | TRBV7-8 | TGTGCCAGCAGCTTAGAATTACAGGGGAAGGTTCGACGCCAAGAGACCCAGTACTTC | CASSLELQGKVRRQETQYF
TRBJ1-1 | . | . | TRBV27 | TGTGCCAGCAGTTTGAAAGGAGTTTGGGGCGGAAAGAACACTGAAGCTTTCTTT | CASSLKGVWGGKNTEAFF
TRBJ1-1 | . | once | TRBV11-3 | TGTGCCAGCAGCCAGGGACAGAACACTGAAGCTTTCTTT | CASSQGQNTEAFF